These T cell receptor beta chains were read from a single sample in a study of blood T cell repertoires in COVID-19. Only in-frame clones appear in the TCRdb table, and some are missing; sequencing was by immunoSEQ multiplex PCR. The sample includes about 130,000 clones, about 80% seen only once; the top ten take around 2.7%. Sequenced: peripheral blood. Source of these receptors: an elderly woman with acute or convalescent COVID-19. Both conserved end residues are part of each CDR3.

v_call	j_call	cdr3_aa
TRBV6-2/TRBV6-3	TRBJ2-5	CASSYRGLRYF
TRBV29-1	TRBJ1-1	CSVDSGMNTEAFF
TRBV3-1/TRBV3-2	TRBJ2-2	CASSPMHPAGANTGELFF
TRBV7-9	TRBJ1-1	CASSLESRGTEAFF
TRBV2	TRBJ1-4	CASRADRGLWEKLFF
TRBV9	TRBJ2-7	CASSVSREGVAQYF
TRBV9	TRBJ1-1	CASSVGPANTEAFF
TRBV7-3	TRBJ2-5	CASSRTGTGQETQYF
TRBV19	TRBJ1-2	CASSLRDNGYTF
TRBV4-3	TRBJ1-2	CASSQDRDRLFYGYTF
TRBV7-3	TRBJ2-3	CASSLTASNTQYF
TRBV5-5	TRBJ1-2	CASSLASTGSYGYTF
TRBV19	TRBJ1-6	CASGSRQGDNSPLHF
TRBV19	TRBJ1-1	CASSIDRFNRDGNTEAFF
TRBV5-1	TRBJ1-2	CASSKGQGYYGYTF
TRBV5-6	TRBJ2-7	CASSRQGLYEQYF
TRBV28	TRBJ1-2	CASIQGKGFYGYTF
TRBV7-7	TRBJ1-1	CASSQDRVGEAFF
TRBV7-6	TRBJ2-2	CASSRTGGNTGELFF
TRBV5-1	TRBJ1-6	CASPRQGTTRSYNSPLHF
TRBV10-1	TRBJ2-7	CASSSGTGATYEQYF
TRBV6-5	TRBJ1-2	CASSRGGIDGYTF
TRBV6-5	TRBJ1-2	CASLTKRGLYGYTF
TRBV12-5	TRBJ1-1	CASGFRVNTEAFF
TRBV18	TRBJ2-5	CASSPAGRGETQYF
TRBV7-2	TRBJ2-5	CASSPTGGLTTQYF
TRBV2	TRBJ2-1	CASRGGQGRDEQFF
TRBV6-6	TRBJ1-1	CASTDRRGTEAFF